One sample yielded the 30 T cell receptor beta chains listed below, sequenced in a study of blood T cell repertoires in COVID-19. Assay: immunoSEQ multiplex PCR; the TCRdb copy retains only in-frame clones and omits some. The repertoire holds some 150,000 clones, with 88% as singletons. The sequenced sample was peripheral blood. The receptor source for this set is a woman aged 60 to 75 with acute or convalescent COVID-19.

The CDR3 loop reads CASSEGGRVSLIWTQYF. In nucleotides, the CDR3 is TGTGCCAGCAGTGAAGGGGGCCGGGTCTCATTGATTTGGACCCAGTACTTC. The chain couples TRBV2 to TRBJ2-5; D is possibly TRBD1 (5 bases). Trimming took 1 base from V and 7 from J, leaving 22 bases between them. CDR1 is SNHLY and CDR2 is FYNNEI in the germline V gene. This CDR3 is 17 amino acids long.

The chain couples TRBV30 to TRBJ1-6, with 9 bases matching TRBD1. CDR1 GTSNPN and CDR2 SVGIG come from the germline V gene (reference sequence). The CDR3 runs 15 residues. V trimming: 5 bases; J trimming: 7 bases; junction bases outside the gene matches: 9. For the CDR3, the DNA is TGTGCCTGGGGGGGACAGGGAACAAGGAATTCACCCCTCCACTTT. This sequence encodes CAWGGQGTRNSPLHF.

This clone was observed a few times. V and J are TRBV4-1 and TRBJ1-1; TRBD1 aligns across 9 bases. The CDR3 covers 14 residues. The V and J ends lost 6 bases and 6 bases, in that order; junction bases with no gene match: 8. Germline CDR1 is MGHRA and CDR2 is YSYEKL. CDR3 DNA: TGCGCCAGCAGACCCACAGGGGGCGCGGCTGAAGCTTTCTTT. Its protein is CASRPTGGAAEAFF.

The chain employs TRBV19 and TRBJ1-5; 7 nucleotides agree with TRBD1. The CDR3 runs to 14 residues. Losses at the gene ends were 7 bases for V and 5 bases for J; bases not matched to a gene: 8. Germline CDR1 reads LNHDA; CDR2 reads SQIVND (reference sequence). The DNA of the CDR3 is TGTGCCAGTACCCACAGGGGTTCTTATCAGCCCCAGCATTTT. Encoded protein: CASTHRGSYQPQHF.

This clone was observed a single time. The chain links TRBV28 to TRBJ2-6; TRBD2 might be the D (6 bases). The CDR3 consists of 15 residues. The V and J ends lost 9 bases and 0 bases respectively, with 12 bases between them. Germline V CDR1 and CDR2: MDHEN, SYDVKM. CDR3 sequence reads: CARAGRLSGANVLTF. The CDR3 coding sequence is TGTGCCAGGGCGGGACGCCTCTCTGGGGCCAACGTCCTGACTTTC. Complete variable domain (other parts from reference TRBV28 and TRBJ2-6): DVKVTQSSRYLVKRTGEKVFLECVQDMDHENMFWYRQDPGLGLRLIYFSYDVKMKEKGDIPEGYSVSREKKERFSLILESASTNQTSMYLCARAGRLSGANVLTFGAGSRLTVL.

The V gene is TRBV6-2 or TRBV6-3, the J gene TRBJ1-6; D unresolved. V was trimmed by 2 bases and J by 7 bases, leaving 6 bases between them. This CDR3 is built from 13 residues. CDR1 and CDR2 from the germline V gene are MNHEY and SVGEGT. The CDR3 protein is CASSYRGNSPLHF. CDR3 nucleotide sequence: TGTGCCAGCAGTTACCGGGGAAATTCACCCCTCCACTTT.

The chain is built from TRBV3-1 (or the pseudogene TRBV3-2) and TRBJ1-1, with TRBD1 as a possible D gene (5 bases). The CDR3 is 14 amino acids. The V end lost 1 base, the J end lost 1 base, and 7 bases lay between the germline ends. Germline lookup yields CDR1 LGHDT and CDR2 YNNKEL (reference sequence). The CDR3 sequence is CASSQVGQNTEAFF. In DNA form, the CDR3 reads TGTGCCAGCAGCCAAGTCGGACAGAACACTGAAGCTTTCTTT.

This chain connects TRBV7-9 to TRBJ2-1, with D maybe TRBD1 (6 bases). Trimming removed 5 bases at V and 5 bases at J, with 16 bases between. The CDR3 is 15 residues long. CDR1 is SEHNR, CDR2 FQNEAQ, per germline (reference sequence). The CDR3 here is CASSPLLGANNEQFF. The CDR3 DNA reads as TGTGCCAGCAGCCCGCTTTTGGGGGCCAACAATGAGCAGTTCTTC. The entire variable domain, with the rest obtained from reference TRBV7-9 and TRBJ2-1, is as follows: DTGVSQNPRHKITKRGQNVTFRCDPISEHNRLYWYRQTLGQGPEFLTYFQNEAQLEKSRLLSDRFSAERPKGSFSTLEIQRTEQGDSAMYLCASSPLLGANNEQFFGPGTRLTVL.

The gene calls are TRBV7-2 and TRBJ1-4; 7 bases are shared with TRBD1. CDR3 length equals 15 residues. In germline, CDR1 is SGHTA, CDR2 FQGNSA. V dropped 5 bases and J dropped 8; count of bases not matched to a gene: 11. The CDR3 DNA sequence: TGTGCCAGCAGCACCGACAGGGTTGGGGGCGAAAAACTGTTTTTT. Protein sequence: CASSTDRVGGEKLFF.

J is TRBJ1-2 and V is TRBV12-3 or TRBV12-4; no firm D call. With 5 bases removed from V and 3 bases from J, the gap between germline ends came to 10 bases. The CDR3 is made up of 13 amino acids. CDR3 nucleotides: TGTGCCAGCAGTCGGGAGTTGTACTATGGCTACACCTTC. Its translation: CASSRELYYGYTF.

The CDR3 region has the DNA TGCGCCAGCAGCCAAGATAGGGGAGGGGAGACCCAGTACTTC. Translation: CASSQDRGGETQYF. V gene TRBV4-3 combines with J gene TRBJ2-5; TRBD2 matches 7 bases. CDR1 LGHNA and CDR2 YSLEER come from the germline V gene. V lost 0 bases and J lost 5; bases outside the gene matches: 3. CDR3 length: 14 residues.

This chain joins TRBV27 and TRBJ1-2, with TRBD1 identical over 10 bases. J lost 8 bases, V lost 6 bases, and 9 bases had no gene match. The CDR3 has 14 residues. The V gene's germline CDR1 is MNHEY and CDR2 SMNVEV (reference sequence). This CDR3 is CASRSTGGLDGYTF. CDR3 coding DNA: TGTGCCAGCAGATCGACAGGGGGCTTGGACGGCTACACCTTC.

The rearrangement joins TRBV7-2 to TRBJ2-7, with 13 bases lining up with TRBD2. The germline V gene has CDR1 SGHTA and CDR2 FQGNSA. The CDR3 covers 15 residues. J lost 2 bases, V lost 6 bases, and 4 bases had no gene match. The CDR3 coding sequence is TGTGCCAGCAGTTGGACTAGCGGGGGAACCTACGAGCAGTACTTC. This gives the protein CASSWTSGGTYEQYF. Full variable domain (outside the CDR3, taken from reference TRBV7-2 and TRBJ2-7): GAGVSQSPSNKVTEKGKDVELRCDPISGHTALYWYRQSLGQGLEFLIYFQGNSAPDKSGLPSDRFSAERTGGSVSTLTIQRTQQEDSAVYLCASSWTSGGTYEQYFGPGTRLTVT.

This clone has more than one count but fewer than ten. CDR3 coding DNA: TGCAGTGCTAGTCGGTCAGGTACGCAGTATTTT. Amino acids: CSASRSGTQYF. The J gene is TRBJ2-3, the V gene TRBV20-1; D is ambiguous. The CDR3 runs 11 residues. Germline-derived CDR1 and CDR2 are DFQATT and SNEGSKA (reference sequence). Trimming stripped 3 bases from V and 8 bases from J, with 9 bases between.

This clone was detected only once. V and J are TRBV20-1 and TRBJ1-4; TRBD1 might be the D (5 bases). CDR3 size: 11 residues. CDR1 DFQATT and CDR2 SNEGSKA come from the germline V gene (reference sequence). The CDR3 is CSPLGGEKLFF. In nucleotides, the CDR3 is TGCAGCCCATTGGGGGGAGAAAAACTGTTTTTT.

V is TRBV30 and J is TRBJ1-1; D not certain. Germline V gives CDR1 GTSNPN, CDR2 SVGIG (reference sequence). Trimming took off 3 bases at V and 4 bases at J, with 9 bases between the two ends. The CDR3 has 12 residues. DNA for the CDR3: TGTGCCTGGAGGGGCGCTGGCACTGAAGCTTTCTTT. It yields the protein CAWRGAGTEAFF.

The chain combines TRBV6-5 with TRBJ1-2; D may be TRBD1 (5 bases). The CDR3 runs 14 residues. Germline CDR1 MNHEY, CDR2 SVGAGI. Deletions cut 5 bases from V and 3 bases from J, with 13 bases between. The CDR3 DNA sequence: TGTGCCAGCAGTCGGGGAGGGGTTGACTATGGCTACACCTTC. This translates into CASSRGGVDYGYTF.

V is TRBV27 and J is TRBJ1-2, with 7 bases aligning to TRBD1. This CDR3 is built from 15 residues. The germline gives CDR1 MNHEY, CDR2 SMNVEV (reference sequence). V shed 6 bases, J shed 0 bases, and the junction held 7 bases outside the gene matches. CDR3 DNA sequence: TGTGCCAGCAGGCGGAACGGACAGGCTAACTATGGCTACACCTTC. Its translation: CASRRNGQANYGYTF.

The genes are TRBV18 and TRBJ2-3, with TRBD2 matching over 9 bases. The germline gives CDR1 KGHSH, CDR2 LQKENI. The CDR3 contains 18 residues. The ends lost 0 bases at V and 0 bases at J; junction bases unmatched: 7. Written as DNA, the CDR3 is TGTGCCAGCTCACCACCGCGGAGCGGGGGGACTAGCACAGATACGCAGTATTTT. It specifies CASSPPRSGGTSTDTQYF.

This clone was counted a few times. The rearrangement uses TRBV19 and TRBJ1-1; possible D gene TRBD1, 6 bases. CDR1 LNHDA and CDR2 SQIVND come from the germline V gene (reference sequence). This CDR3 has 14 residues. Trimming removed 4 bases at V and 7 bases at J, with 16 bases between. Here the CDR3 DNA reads TGTGCCAGTAGTACAGAGGGGGGAGTTGGTGAAGCTTTCTTT. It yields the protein CASSTEGGVGEAFF.

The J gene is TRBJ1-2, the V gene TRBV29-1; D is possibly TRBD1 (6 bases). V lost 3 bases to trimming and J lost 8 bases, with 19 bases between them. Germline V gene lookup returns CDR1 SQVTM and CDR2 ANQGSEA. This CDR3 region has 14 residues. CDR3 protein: CSVEDKGPGEGYTF. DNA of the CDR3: TGCAGCGTTGAGGATAAAGGGCCAGGGGAAGGCTACACCTTC.

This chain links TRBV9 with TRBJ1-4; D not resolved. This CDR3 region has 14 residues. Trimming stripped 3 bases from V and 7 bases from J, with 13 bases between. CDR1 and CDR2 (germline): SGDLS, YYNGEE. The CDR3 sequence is CASSESLGGEKLFF. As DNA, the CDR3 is TGTGCCAGCAGCGAGTCGTTGGGAGGTGAAAAACTGTTTTTT.

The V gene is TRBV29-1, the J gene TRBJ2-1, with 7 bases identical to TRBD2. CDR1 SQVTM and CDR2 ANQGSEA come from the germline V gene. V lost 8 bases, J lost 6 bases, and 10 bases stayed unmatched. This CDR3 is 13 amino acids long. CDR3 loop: CSTGLLTANEQFF. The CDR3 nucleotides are TGCAGCACGGGACTATTAACCGCCAATGAGCAGTTCTTC.

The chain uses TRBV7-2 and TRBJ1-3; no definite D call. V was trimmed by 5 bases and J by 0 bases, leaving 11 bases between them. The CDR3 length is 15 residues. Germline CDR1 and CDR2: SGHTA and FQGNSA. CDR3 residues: CASSPGPHSGNTIYF. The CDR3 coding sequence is TGTGCCAGCAGCCCTGGGCCCCACTCTGGAAACACCATATATTTT.

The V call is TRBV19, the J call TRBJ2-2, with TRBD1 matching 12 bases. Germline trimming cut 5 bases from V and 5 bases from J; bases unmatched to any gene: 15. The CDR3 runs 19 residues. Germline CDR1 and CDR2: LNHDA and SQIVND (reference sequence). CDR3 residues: CASSQTPLWGQGATGELFF. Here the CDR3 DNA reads TGTGCCAGTAGTCAAACCCCGTTGTGGGGACAGGGGGCAACCGGGGAGCTGTTTTTT.

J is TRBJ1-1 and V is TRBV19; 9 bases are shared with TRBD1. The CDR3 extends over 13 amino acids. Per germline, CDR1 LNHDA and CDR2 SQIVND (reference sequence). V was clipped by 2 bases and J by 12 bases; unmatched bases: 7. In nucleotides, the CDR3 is TGTGCCAGTAGTATAAATCCGGGACAGGGCACTTTCTTT. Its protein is CASSINPGQGTFF.

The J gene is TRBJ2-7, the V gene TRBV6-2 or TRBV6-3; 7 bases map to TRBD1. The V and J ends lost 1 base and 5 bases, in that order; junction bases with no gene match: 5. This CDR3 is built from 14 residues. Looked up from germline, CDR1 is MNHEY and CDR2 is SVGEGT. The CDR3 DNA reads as TGTGCCAGCAGTTACTTGGGGACAGTCGACGAGCAGTACTTC. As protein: CASSYLGTVDEQYF.

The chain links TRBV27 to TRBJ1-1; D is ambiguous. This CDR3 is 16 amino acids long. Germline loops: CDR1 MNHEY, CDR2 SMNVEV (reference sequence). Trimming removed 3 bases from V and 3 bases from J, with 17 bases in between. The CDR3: CASSFSGVKKDTEAFF. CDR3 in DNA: TGTGCCAGCAGTTTCTCCGGGGTCAAAAAGGACACTGAAGCTTTCTTT.

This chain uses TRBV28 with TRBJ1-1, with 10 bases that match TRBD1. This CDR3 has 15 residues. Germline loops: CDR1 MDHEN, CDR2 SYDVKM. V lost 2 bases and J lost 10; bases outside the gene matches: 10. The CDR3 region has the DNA TGTGCCAGCAGTTTACGCCGTCCCGGGACAGGGGTAGCTTTCTTT. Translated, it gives CASSLRRPGTGVAFF. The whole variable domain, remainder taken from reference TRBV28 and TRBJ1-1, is DVKVTQSSRYLVKRTGEKVFLECVQDMDHENMFWYRQDPGLGLRLIYFSYDVKMKEKGDIPEGYSVSREKKERFSLILESASTNQTSMYLCASSLRRPGTGVAFFGQGTRLTVV.

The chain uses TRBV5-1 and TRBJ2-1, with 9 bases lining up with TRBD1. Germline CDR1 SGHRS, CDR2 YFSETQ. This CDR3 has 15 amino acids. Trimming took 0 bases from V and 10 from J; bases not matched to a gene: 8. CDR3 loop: CASSLAPTGGKEQFF. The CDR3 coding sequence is TGCGCCAGCAGCTTGGCCCCGACAGGGGGTAAAGAGCAGTTCTTC.